The clone carrying this T cell receptor (beta chain) was detected a few times. The sample originates from a study of identical twins. CDR3 length: 16 residues. Per germline, CDR1 SGHRS and CDR2 YFSETQ. The ends were cut back, 3 bases at V and 2 bases at J, with 17 bases in the middle. TCRdb re-analysed the 5' RACE reads in MiXCR, keeping a single row per CDR3 protein. The sample records a few hundred thousand distinct CDR3 sequences, around 9.6% being singletons. These data also featured in a second study, about yellow fever vaccine responses in identical twins.

The sequenced material came from PBMCs. The TCR sequence derives from a woman aged 18-35 years in good health. This chain links TRBV5-1 with TRBJ2-5; D possibly uses TRBD1 or TRBD2 (5 bases each). The CDR3 is CASSSGRSGVQETQYF. CDR3 nucleotide sequence: TGCGCCAGCAGCTCAGGGCGCTCCGGGGTTCAAGAGACCCAGTACTTC.